The rows below give T cell receptor beta chains drawn from one sample of a study of metastatic and nonmetastatic thyroid tumors. TCRdb re-analyzed the PCR reads using MiXCR. The table lists roughly 12,000 clones, about 21% of them singletons. The sample taken for sequencing was adjacent normal tissue. The receptors shown here come from a female donor with papillary thyroid cancer or a benign thyroid nodule (not recorded which). Some clones in this sample may be carry-over from other donors' samples. The CDR3 runs from the conserved cysteine through the conserved F or W. The order of the fields is clone size, J gene, V gene, CDR3 protein. For some rows the clone size is stated as once, few or many, or as a class when expanded; others skip it.

size: few
J: TRBJ1-5
V: TRBV6-2/TRBV6-3
CDR3: CASSYRDNQPQHF

size: many
J: TRBJ1-2
V: TRBV20-1
CDR3: CSAKQGNKWVYGYTF

size: .
J: TRBJ2-7
V: TRBV20-1
CDR3: CSASPGTSGGEQYF

size: .
J: TRBJ2-7
V: TRBV27
CDR3: CASSARYEQYF

size: many
J: TRBJ2-7
V: TRBV4-1
CDR3: CASSQDPTGSWNYEQYF

size: many
J: TRBJ2-3
V: TRBV7-2
CDR3: CASSLEGWTDTQYF

size: .
J: TRBJ2-7
V: TRBV19
CDR3: CASSEDGYEQYF

size: many
J: TRBJ1-2
V: TRBV14
CDR3: CASSQDANYGYTF

size: many
J: TRBJ1-4
V: TRBV28
CDR3: CASSLGRNEKLFF

size: .
J: TRBJ2-1
V: TRBV12-3/TRBV12-4
CDR3: CASSLGGWRMSGNSYNEQFF

size: many
J: TRBJ2-7
V: TRBV5-6
CDR3: CASSLVQNHDYEQYF

size: .
J: TRBJ1-2
V: TRBV5-1
CDR3: CASSLEGTVYGYTF

size: many
J: TRBJ2-3
V: TRBV5-6
CDR3: CASSRGGGHVAQYF

size: .
J: TRBJ2-2
V: TRBV28
CDR3: CASSSTSGRLGTGELFF